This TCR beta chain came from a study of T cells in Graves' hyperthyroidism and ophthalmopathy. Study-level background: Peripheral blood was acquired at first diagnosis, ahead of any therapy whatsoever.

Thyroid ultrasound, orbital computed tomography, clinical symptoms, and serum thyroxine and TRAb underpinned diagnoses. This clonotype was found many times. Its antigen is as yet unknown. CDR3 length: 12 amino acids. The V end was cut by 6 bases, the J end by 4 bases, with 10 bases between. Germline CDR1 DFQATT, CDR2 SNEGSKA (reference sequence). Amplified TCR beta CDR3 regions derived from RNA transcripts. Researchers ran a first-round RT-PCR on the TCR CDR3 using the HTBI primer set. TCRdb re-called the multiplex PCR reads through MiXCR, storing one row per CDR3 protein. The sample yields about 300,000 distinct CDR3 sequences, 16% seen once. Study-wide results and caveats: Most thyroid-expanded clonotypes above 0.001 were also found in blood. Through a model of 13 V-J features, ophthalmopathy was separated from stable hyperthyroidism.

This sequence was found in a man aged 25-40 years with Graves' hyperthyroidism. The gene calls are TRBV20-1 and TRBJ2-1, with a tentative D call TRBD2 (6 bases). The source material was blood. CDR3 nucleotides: TGCAGTGCCGAAGGGACTTACAATGAGCAGTTCTTC. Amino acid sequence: CSAEGTYNEQFF.